This is a list of T cell receptor beta chains from one sample in a study of shared clonotypes between healthy human individuals. Measured with immunoSEQ multiplex PCR; TCRdb has only the in-frame clones, and not every one. The data contain about 800,000 clones, approximately 97% of them singletons. The sample comprised naive CD8+ T cells sorted from blood. All receptors come from a man aged 30 to 45 in good health. Each CDR3 is given with its conserved first and last residue. The D gene is left open where the match is weak.

TRBV9,-,CASSVERANYGYTF
TRBV7-6,TRBD2,CASSPRLAGDTQYF
TRBV27,TRBD2,CASTLAGRSYNEQFF
TRBV9,-,CASSAGDSYEQYF
TRBV5-6,-,CASSLAGFSYNEQFF
TRBV2,-,CASSDWARDEQFF
TRBV4-3,-,CASSQVQLREPQHF
TRBV15,-,CATSSHNKETQYF
TRBV7-9,-,CASRLEGSKSSYNEQFF
TRBV2,-,CASSESGASNQPQHF
TRBV27,-,CASSLSSLSEQFF
TRBV6-1,-,CASSARPPKRGYTF
TRBV7-9,-,CASSPFSMYEQFF
TRBV7-9,-,CASSDLSGELEQYF
TRBV7-3,TRBD1,CASRFPGQTYEQYF
TRBV28,TRBD2,CASTSVAGGGLREQYF
TRBV30,TRBD2,CAWGSGISYEQYF
TRBV7-9,TRBD1,CASSPWTGGNEQYF
TRBV13,-,CASSWRGTGELFF
TRBV5-6,TRBD2,CASSLASGVIDEQFF
TRBV30,TRBD1,CAWSGGTGPTDTQYF
TRBV7-9,-,CASSLQMRGNEQFF
TRBV6-1,-,CASRRNTEAFF
TRBV7-6,TRBD2,CASSLTSGRDEQFF
TRBV2,-,CASIVTTDGTQYF
TRBV7-6,TRBD2,CASSPSPGGGYEQYF
TRBV7-9,-,CASSFAAPEVF
TRBV2,TRBD2,CASSGTSGLTDTQYF
TRBV11-2,TRBD1,CASSFTQTGEYQETQYF
TRBV6-4,-,CASSEVGGLGAQYF
TRBV6-5,TRBD2,CASSYTPSGPPDTQYF